This is a list of T cell receptor beta chains from one sample in a study of T cell responses to AZD1222 COVID-19 vaccine. The assay was immunoSEQ multiplex PCR, and TCRdb's table has in-frame clones only and misses some. This table holds about 200,000 clones, under 95% found once. The sequences come from peripheral blood, collected on day 0 of MenACWY control vaccination. These TCRs come from an adult in good health. CDR3s include the opening cysteine and the closing phenylalanine or tryptophan. Each record gives: D gene, J gene, V gene, clone size, CDR3 protein, CDR3 DNA. The D gene is left open where the match is weak. Some rows have no size entry. The others give once, few or many, or a class for an expanded clone.

>NA|TRBJ1-2|TRBV27|NA
CASSAVVAATLRGYTF
TGTGCCAGCAGCGCGGTAGTCGCAGCCACCCTCCGTGGCTACACCTTC
>NA|TRBJ2-3|TRBV27|NA
CASSSRAFSSTDTQYF
TGTGCCAGCAGTTCCCGAGCATTTTCTAGCACAGATACGCAGTATTTT
>TRBD1|TRBJ2-3|TRBV5-1|NA
CASSSTGTGAADTQYF
TGCGCCAGCAGCTCGACCGGGACAGGGGCCGCAGATACGCAGTATTTT
>NA|TRBJ2-5|TRBV2|NA
CASSVYIARSETQYF
TGTGCCAGCAGTGTCTACATAGCTCGGTCAGAGACCCAGTACTTC
>TRBD2|TRBJ2-5|TRBV6-1|NA
CASSELAGGQETQYF
TGTGCCAGCAGTGAACTAGCGGGGGGGCAAGAGACCCAGTACTTC
>NA|TRBJ1-6|TRBV5-1|NA
CASSLRVGGNSPLHF
TGCGCCAGCAGCTTGCGGGTCGGTGGGAATTCACCCCTCCACTTT
>TRBD1|TRBJ1-6|TRBV7-3|NA
CASSLTIRDSNSPLHF
TGTGCCAGCAGCTTAACGATTCGGGACAGTAATTCACCCCTCCACTTT
>NA|TRBJ2-5|TRBV2|NA
CASRAGPPVIETQYF
TGTGCCAGCAGAGCCGGGCCCCCAGTTATAGAGACCCAGTACTTC
>TRBD1|TRBJ1-2|TRBV7-3|NA
CASSPDRARGYTF
TGTGCCAGCAGCCCCGACAGGGCGAGAGGCTACACCTTC
>NA|TRBJ1-1|TRBV6-5|NA
CASSYSPLHTEAFF
TGTGCCAGCAGTTACTCCCCCCTACACACTGAAGCTTTCTTT
>TRBD1|TRBJ1-1|TRBV7-2|NA
CASSLSSGGGRSEAFF
TGTGCCAGCAGCTTATCTTCAGGGGGAGGACGGTCTGAAGCTTTCTTT
>TRBD1|TRBJ1-4|TRBV5-6|NA
CASSLDRGREKLFF
TGTGCCAGCAGCCTCGACAGGGGGCGTGAAAAACTGTTTTTT
>NA|TRBJ1-2|TRBV4-2|NA
CASSQVDGSGRNGYTF
TGTGCCAGCAGCCAAGTCGATGGCTCGGGAAGGAACGGCTACACCTTC
>NA|TRBJ1-1|TRBV12-3/TRBV12-4|NA
CASSHSQSEAFF
TGTGCCAGCAGTCATTCACAGAGTGAAGCTTTCTTT
>NA|TRBJ2-1|TRBV9|NA
CASSVDSSEQFF
TGTGCCAGCAGCGTGGACTCGAGTGAGCAGTTCTTC
>NA|TRBJ1-1|TRBV12-3/TRBV12-4|NA
CASRLSDLRKAFF
TGTGCCAGCAGATTATCAGATTTAAGGAAAGCTTTCTTT
>NA|TRBJ2-7|TRBV3-1/TRBV3-2|NA
CASSQSYEQYF
TGTGCCAGCAGCCAAAGCTACGAGCAGTACTTC
>NA|TRBJ1-1|TRBV6-1|NA
CASSEASMQGLTEAFF
TGTGCCAGCAGTGAAGCGTCAATGCAGGGTCTCACTGAAGCTTTCTTT
>TRBD2|TRBJ2-3|TRBV7-3|NA
CASSLRGGGVTDTQYF
TGTGCCAGCAGCTTAAGGGGCGGGGGTGTCACAGATACGCAGTATTTT
>NA|TRBJ1-1|TRBV2|NA
CASSEKWGNTEAFF
TGTGCCAGCAGTGAAAAATGGGGTAACACTGAAGCTTTCTTT
>NA|TRBJ1-3|TRBV18|NA
CASSAQGLSGNTIYF
TGTGCCAGCTCCGCGCAGGGGCTCTCTGGAAACACCATATATTTT
>NA|TRBJ1-1|TRBV12-2|NA
CASRGDREGGSTEAFF
TGTGCAAGTCGGGGGGACAGGGAAGGAGGTAGCACTGAAGCTTTCTTT
>TRBD2|TRBJ2-1|TRBV15|NA
CATRLSGGYNEQFF
TGTGCCACTAGACTGTCGGGGGGGTACAATGAGCAGTTCTTC
>NA|TRBJ2-3|TRBV27|NA
CASSDFGTVTDTQYF
TGTGCCAGCAGTGACTTCGGGACTGTCACAGATACGCAGTATTTT
>NA|TRBJ1-6|TRBV21-1|NA
CASSGVTGGNSPLHF
TGTGCCAGCAGCGGGGTGACAGGGGGAAATTCACCCCTCCACTTT
>NA|TRBJ1-2|TRBV19|NA
CASSIEKRAGYTF
TGTGCCAGTAGTATAGAGAAGCGGGCTGGCTACACCTTC
>TRBD1|TRBJ1-4|TRBV10-3|NA
CAISESVGTGSPWDEKLFF
TGTGCCATCAGTGAGTCCGTAGGGACAGGCTCACCCTGGGATGAAAAACTGTTTTTT
>TRBD2|TRBJ2-2|TRBV9|NA
CASSVSTLGWTSRSGELFF
TGTGCCAGCAGCGTATCCACCCTCGGGTGGACTAGCAGGAGCGGGGAGCTGTTTTTT
>NA|TRBJ2-5|TRBV7-9|once
CASSFARAYQETQYF
TGTGCCAGCAGCTTTGCCAGGGCATACCAAGAGACCCAGTACTTC
>NA|TRBJ2-3|TRBV5-1|NA
CASSLWAGEADTQYF
TGCGCCAGCAGCTTATGGGCAGGGGAAGCAGATACGCAGTATTTT
>NA|TRBJ1-2|TRBV7-9|once
CASNIYTGGYTF
TGTGCCAGCAACATTTATACAGGTGGCTACACCTTC
>NA|TRBJ1-2|TRBV3-1/TRBV3-2|few
CASSQVPGGDYGYTF
TGTGCCAGCAGCCAAGTTCCGGGAGGGGACTATGGCTACACCTTC
>TRBD1|TRBJ1-2|TRBV28|NA
CASSAGGNGYTF
TGTGCCAGCAGTGCAGGGGGCAATGGCTACACCTTC
>NA|TRBJ1-5|TRBV28|NA
CASSLAGQDYSNQPQHF
TGTGCCAGCAGTTTGGCCGGGCAAGACTATAGCAATCAGCCCCAGCATTTT
>TRBD1|TRBJ1-3|TRBV9|few
CASSVRTGTSGNTIYF
TGTGCCAGCAGCGTTCGGACAGGGACCTCTGGAAACACCATATATTTT
>TRBD1|TRBJ1-3|TRBV18|NA
CASSLRTGTFSGNTIYF
TGTGCCAGCTCACTTAGGACAGGGACATTCTCTGGAAACACCATATATTTT
>NA|TRBJ1-4|TRBV18|once
CASSPPSRGRIEKLFF
TGTGCCAGCTCACCCCCCTCCCGGGGTAGGATTGAAAAACTGTTTTTT